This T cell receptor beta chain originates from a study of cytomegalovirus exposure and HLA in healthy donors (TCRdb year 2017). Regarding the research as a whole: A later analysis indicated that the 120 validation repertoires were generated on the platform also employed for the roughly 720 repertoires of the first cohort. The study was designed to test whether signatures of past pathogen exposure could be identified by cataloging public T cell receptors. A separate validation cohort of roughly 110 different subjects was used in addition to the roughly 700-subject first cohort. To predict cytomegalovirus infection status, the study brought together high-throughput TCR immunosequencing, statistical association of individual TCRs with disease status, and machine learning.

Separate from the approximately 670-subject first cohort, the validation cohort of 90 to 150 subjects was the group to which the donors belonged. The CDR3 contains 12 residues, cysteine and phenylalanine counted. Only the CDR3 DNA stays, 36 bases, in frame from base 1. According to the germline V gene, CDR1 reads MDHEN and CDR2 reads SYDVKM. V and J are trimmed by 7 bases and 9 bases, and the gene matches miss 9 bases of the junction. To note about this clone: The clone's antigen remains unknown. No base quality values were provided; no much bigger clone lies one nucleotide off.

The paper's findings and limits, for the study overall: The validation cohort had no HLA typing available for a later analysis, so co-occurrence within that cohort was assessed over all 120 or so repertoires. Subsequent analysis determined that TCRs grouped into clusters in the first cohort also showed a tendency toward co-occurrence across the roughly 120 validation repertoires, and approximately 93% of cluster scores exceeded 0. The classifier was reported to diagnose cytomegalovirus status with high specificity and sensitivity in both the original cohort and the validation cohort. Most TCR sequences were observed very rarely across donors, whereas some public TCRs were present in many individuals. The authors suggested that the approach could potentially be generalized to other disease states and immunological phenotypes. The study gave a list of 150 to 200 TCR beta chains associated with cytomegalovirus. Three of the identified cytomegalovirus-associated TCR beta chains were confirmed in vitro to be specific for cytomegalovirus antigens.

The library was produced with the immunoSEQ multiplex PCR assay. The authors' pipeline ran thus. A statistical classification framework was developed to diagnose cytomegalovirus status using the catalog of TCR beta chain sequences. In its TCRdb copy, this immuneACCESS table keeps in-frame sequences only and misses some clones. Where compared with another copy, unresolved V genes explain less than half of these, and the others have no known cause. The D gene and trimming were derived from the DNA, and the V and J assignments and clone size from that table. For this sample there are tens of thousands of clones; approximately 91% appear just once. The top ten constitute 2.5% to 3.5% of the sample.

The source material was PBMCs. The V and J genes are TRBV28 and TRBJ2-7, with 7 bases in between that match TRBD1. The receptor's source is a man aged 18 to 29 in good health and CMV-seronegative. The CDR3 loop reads CASTRQGFGQYF. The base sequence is TGTGCCAGCACCCGACAGGGTTTCGGGCAGTACTTC.